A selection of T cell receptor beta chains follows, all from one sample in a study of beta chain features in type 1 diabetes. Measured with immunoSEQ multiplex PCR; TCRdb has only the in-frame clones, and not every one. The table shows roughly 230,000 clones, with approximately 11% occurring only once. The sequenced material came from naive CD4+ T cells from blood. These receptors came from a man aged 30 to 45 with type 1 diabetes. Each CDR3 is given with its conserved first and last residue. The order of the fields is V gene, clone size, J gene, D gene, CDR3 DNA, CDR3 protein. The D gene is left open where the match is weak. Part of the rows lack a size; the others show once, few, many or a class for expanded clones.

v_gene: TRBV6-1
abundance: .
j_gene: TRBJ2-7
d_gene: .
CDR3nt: TGTGCCAGCAGTGAAGGGGCAGGGAACAACGAGCAGTACTTC
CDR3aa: CASSEGAGNNEQYF

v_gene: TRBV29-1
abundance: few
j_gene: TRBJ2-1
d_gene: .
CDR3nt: TGCAGCGCTGCGGGACAGCCCTACAATGAGCAGTTCTTC
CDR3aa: CSAAGQPYNEQFF

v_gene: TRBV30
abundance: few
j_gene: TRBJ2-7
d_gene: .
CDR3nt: TGTGCCTGGATAAGGGACTCGGGTGAGCAGTACTTC
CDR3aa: CAWIRDSGEQYF

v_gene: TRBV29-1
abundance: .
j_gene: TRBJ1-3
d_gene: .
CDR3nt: TGCAGCGGGGGGACTGCTGGAAACACCATATATTTT
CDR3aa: CSGGTAGNTIYF

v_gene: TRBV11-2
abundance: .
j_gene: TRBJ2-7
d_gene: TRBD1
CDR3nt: TGTGCCAGCAGCCCGGACAGGGGGACGCAGCAGTACTTC
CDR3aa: CASSPDRGTQQYF

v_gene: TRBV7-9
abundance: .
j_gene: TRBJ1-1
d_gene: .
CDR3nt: TGTGCCAGCAGCCCCCGGACAGCCAACACTGAAGCTTTCTTT
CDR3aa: CASSPRTANTEAFF

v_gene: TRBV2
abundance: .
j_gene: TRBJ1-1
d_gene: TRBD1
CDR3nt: TGTGCCAGCAGTTTTACAGGGGGCGGCACTGAAGCTTTCTTT
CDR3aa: CASSFTGGGTEAFF

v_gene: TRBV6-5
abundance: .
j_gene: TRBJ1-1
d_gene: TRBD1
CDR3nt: TGTGCCAGCAATGTCCGGGACAGGGTAACTGAAGCTTTCTTT
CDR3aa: CASNVRDRVTEAFF

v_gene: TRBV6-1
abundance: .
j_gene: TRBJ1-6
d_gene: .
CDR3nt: TGTGCCAGCAGTGAAGGGGGAGGGAGCTCCTATAATTCACCCCTCCACTTT
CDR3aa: CASSEGGGSSYNSPLHF

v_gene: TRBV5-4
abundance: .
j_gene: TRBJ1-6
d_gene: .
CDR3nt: TGTGCCGCGAGTGCTTCCTATAATTCACCCCTCCACTTT
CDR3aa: CAASASYNSPLHF

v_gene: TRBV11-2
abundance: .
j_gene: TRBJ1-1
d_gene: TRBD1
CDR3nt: TGTGCCAGCAGCGAGGACAGGTCTGAAGCTTTCTTT
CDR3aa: CASSEDRSEAFF

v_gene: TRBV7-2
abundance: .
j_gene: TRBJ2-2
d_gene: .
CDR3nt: TGTGCCAGTAGAGGGGGGGCCTACGGGGAGCTGTTTTTT
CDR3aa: CASRGGAYGELFF

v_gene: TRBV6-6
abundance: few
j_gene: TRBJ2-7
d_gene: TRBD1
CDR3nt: TGTGCCAGCAGCCAAGGACAGGGGGCCTCTTGGGACGAGCAGTACTTC
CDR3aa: CASSQGQGASWDEQYF

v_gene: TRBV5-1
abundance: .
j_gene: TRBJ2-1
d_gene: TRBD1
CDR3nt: TGCGCCAGCAGCTTGAAAGGACAGGCCCTGAATGAGCAGTTCTTC
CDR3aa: CASSLKGQALNEQFF

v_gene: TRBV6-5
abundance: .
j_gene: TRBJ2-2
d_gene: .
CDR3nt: TGTGCCAGCAGTTATGTCCAGGGAAGCACCGGGGAGCTGTTTTTT
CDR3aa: CASSYVQGSTGELFF

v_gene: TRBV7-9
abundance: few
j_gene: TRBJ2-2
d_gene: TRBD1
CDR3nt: TGTGCCAGCAGAGTGGGACAGGGTGGCACCGGGGAGCTGTTTTTT
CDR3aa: CASRVGQGGTGELFF

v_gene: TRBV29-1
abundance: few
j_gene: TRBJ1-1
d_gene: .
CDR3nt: TGCAGCGTTGAAGTAGCTAGCAACACTGAAGCTTTCTTT
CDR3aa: CSVEVASNTEAFF

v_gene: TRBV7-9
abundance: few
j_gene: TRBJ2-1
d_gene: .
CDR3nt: TGTGCCAGCAGCCGAGATCCTAAGCAGTTCTTC
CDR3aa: CASSRDPKQFF

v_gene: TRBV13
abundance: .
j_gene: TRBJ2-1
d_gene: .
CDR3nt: TGTGCCAGCAGCGGAACAGGGACCCCCTACAATGAGCAGTTCTTC
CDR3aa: CASSGTGTPYNEQFF

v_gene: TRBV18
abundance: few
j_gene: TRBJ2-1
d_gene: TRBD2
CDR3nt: TGTGCCAGCTCTCCCGGGACTAGCGGTTACAATGAGCAGTTCTTC
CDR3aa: CASSPGTSGYNEQFF